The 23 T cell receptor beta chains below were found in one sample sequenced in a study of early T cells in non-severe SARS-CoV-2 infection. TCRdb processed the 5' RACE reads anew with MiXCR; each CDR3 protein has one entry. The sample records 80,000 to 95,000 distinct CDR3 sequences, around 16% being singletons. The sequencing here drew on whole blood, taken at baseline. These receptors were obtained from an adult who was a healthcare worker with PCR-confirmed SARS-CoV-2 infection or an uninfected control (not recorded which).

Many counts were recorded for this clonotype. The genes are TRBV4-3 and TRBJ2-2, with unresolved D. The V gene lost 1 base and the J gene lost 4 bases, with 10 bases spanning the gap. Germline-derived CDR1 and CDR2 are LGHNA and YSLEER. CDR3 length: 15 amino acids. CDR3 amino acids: CASSQGVERTGELFF. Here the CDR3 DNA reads TGCGCCAGCAGCCAAGGGGTGGAGCGCACCGGGGAGCTGTTTTTT.

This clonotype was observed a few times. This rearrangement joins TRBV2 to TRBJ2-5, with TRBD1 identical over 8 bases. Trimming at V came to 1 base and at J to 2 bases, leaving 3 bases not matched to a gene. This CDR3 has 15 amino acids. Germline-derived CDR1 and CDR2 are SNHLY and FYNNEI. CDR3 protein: CASSEGRTGQETQYF. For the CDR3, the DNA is TGTGCCAGCAGTGAAGGGAGGACAGGGCAAGAGACCCAGTACTTC.

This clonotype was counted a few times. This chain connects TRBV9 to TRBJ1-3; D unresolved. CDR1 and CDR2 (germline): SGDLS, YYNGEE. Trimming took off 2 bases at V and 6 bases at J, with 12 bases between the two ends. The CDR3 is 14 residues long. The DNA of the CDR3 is TGTGCCAGCAGCGTTTCGGGCATGAAAAACACCATATATTTT. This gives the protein CASSVSGMKNTIYF.

DNA for the CDR3: TGCAGTGCCTCGCCCGAGAGCTCCTACGAGCAGTACTTC. This codes for CSASPESSYEQYF. J is TRBJ2-7 and V is TRBV20-1, with D unclear. The germline CDR1 and CDR2 sequences are DFQATT and SNEGSKA (reference sequence). The V gene lost 6 bases and the J gene lost 0 bases, with 12 bases spanning the gap. This CDR3 is built from 13 residues.

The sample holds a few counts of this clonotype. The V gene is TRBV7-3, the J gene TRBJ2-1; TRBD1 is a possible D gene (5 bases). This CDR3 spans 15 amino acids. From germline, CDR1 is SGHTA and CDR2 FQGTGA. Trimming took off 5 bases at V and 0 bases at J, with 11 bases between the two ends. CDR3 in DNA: TGTGCCAGCAGCGTTCAGGGTAGCTCCTACAATGAGCAGTTCTTC. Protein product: CASSVQGSSYNEQFF.

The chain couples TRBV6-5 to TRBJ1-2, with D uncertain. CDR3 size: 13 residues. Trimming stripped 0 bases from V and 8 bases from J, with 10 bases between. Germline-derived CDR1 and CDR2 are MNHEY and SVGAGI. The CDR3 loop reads CASSYSQGRGYTF. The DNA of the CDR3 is TGTGCCAGCAGTTACTCGCAAGGGAGGGGCTACACCTTC.

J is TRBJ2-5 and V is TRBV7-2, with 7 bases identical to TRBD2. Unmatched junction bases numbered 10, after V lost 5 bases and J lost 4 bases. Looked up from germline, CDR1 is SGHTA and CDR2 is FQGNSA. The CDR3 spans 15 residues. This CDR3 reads CASSPPTGLRETQYF. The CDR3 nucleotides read TGTGCCAGCAGCCCCCCCACGGGACTACGAGAGACCCAGTACTTC.

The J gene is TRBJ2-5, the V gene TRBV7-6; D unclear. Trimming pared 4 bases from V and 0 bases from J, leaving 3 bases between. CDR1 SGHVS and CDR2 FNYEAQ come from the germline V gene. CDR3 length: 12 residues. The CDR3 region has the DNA TGTGCCAGCAGCTCGAACCAAGAGACCCAGTACTTC. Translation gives CASSSNQETQYF.

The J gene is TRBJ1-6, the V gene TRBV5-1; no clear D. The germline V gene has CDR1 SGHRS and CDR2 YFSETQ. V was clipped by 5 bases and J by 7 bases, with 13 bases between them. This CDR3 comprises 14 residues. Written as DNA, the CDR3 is TGCGCCAGCAGGTTATCCCCTTTGAATTCACCCCTCCACTTT. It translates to CASRLSPLNSPLHF.

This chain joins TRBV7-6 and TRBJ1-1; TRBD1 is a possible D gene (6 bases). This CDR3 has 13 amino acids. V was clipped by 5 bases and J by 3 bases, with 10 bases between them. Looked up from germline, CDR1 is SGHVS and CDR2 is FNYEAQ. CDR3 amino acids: CASSEGGYTEAFF. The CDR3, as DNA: TGTGCCAGCAGCGAAGGGGGTTACACTGAAGCTTTCTTT.

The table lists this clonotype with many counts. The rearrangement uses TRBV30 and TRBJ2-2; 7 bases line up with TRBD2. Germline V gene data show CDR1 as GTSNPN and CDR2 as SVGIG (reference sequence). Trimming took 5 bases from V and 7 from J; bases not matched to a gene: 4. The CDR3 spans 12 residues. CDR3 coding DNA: TGTGCCTGGTCTGGCGGGAGCGGGGAGCTGTTTTTT. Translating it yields CAWSGGSGELFF. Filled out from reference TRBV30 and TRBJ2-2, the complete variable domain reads SQTIHQWPATLVQPVGSPLSLECTVEGTSNPNLYWYRQAAGRGLQLLFYSVGIGQISSEVPQNLSASRPQDRQFILSSKKLLLSDSGFYLCAWSGGSGELFFGEGSRLTVL.

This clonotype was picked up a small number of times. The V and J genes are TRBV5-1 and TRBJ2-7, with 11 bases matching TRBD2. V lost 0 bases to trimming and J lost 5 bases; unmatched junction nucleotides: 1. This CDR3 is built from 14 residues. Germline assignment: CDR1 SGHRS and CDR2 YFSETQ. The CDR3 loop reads CASSLDSGRDEQYF. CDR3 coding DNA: TGCGCCAGCAGCTTGGATAGCGGGAGGGACGAGCAGTACTTC.

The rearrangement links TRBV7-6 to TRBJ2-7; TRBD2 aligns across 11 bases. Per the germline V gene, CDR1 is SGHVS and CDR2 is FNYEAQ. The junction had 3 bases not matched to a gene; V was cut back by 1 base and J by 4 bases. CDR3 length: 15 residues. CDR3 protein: CASSLESSGRYEQYF. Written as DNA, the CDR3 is TGTGCCAGCAGCTTAGAGTCTAGCGGGAGGTACGAGCAGTACTTC.

The CDR3 here is CASSLSWAEQYF. In DNA, the CDR3 is TGTGCCAGCAGCTTAAGTTGGGCCGAGCAGTACTTC. The chain employs TRBV11-1 and TRBJ2-7; the D is unclear. The CDR3 is made up of 12 amino acids. Trimming cost V 2 bases and J 6 bases, with 8 bases left between them. Germline V lookup: CDR1 SGHAT, CDR2 FQDESV (reference sequence).

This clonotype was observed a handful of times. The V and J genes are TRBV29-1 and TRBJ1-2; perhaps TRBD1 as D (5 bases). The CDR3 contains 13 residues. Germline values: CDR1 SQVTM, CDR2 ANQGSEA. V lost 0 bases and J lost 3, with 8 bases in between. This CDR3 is CSVEDRGDYGYTF. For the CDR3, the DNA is TGCAGCGTTGAAGATCGAGGGGACTATGGCTACACCTTC.

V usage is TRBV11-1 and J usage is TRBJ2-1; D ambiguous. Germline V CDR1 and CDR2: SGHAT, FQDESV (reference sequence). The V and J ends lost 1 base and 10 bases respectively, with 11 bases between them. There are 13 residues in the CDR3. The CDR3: CASSLDLVREQFF. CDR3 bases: TGTGCCAGCAGCTTAGACTTGGTAAGAGAGCAGTTCTTC.

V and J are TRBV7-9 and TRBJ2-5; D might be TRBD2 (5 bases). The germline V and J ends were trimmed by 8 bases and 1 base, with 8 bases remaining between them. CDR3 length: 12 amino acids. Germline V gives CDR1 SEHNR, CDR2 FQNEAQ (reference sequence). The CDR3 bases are TGTGCCAGCGGAGCGGCCCAAGAGACCCAGTACTTC. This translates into CASGAAQETQYF.

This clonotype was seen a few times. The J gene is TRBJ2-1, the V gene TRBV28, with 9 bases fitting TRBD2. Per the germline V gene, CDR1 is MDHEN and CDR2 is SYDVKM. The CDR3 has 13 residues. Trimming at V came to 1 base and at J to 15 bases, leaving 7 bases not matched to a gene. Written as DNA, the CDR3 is TGTGCCAGCAGTTTATACCGTGCGGGAGGGCGGTTCTTC. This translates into CASSLYRAGGRFF. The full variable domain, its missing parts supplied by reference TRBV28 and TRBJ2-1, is DVKVTQSSRYLVKRTGEKVFLECVQDMDHENMFWYRQDPGLGLRLIYFSYDVKMKEKGDIPEGYSVSREKKERFSLILESASTNQTSMYLCASSLYRAGGRFFGPGTRLTVL.

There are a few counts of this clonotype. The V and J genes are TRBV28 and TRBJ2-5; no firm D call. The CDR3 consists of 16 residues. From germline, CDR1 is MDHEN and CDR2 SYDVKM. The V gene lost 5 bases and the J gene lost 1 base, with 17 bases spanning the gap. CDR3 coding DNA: TGTGCCAGCAGTAAAATGACCCCCTTCCTCCAAGAGACCCAGTACTTC. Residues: CASSKMTPFLQETQYF.

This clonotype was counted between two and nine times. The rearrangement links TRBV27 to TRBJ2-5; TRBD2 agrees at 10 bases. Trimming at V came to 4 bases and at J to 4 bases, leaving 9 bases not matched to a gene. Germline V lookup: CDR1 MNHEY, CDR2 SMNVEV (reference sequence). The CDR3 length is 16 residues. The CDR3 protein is CASSYTPTSGSETQYF. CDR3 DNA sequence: TGTGCCAGCAGTTATACACCGACTAGCGGGTCAGAGACCCAGTACTTC.

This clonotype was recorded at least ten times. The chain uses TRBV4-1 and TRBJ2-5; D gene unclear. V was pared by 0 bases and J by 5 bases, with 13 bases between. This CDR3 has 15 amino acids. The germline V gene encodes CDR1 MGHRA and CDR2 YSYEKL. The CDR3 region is CASSQDGSGPETQYF. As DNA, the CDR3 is TGCGCCAGCAGCCAAGACGGGTCTGGGCCCGAGACCCAGTACTTC.

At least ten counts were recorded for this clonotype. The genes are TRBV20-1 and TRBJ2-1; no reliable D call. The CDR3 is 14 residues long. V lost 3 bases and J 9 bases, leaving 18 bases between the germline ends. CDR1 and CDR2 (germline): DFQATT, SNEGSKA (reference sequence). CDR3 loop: CSASTDGPLSEQFF. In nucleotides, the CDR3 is TGCAGTGCTAGTACGGACGGACCCCTGAGTGAGCAGTTCTTC.

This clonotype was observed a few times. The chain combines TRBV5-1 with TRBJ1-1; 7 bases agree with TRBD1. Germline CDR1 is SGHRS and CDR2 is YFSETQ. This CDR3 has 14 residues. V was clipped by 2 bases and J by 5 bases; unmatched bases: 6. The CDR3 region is CASSFGTVKTEAFF. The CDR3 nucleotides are TGCGCCAGCAGCTTCGGGACAGTTAAGACTGAAGCTTTCTTT.